Listed below are T cell receptor beta chains from one sample, sequenced in a study of immune evolution from preneoplasia to lung adenocarcinoma. Sequenced by immunoSEQ multiplex PCR; TCRdb stores in-frame clones only, minus some. The data contain around 6,100 clones, over 60% of them seen just once; the ten biggest clones take up approximately 6.7%. The specimen was FFPE lung adenocarcinoma in situ tissue. Receptors originate from a person aged 60-80 years with lung adenocarcinoma. Both conserved end residues are part of each CDR3. Fields, in order: V gene, D gene, clone size, J gene, CDR3 protein, CDR3 DNA. The D gene is left open where the match is weak. Expanded clones are given a class, and other clones once, few, many or no size at all.

>TRBV4-3|-|-|TRBJ1-2
CASSQVTGPLSYGYTF
TGCGCCAGCAGCCAAGTAACAGGGCCCCTCTCGTATGGCTACACCTTC
>TRBV5-5|TRBD1|-|TRBJ2-2
CASSLAGTAWELFF
TGTGCCAGCAGCTTGGCTGGGACAGCTTGGGAGCTGTTTTTT
>TRBV4-3|-|-|TRBJ1-2
CASSQDALGWVFGYTF
TGCGCCAGCAGCCAAGATGCGCTGGGTTGGGTATTTGGCTACACCTTC
>TRBV29-1|TRBD2|-|TRBJ2-5
CSADRGVGETQYF
TGCAGCGCCGATCGGGGGGTGGGAGAGACCCAGTACTTC
>TRBV9|-|-|TRBJ2-5
CASSGGEHQYQETQYF
TGTGCCAGCAGCGGCGGGGAGCACCAGTACCAAGAGACCCAGTACTTC
>TRBV2|-|-|TRBJ2-1
CASRKSTGTKGAEQFF
TGTGCCAGCAGGAAATCAACGGGGACGAAGGGTGCTGAGCAGTTCTTC
>TRBV19|-|-|TRBJ1-1
CASTGQIRTEAFF
TGTGCCAGTACCGGACAGATACGCACTGAAGCTTTCTTT
>TRBV5-1|-|-|TRBJ2-1
CASSLAIEGQLSWSAYNEQFF
TGCGCCAGCAGCTTGGCAATCGAAGGACAGCTATCCTGGTCGGCCTACAATGAGCAGTTCTTC
>TRBV7-2|-|-|TRBJ1-1
CASSLGGMNTEAFF
TGTGCCAGCAGCTTAGGGGGGATGAACACTGAAGCTTTCTTT
>TRBV7-8|-|-|TRBJ2-5
CASSLVAAQETQYF
TGTGCCAGCAGCTTAGTTGCGGCTCAAGAGACCCAGTACTTC
>TRBV12-5|TRBD2|-|TRBJ2-1
CASVPGLAVYNEQFF
TGTGCTAGTGTACCGGGACTAGCGGTATACAATGAGCAGTTCTTC
>TRBV27|-|few|TRBJ1-2
CASGRRSYGYTF
TGTGCCAGCGGCCGGCGGAGTTATGGCTACACCTTC
>TRBV7-2|-|-|TRBJ1-3
CASSLFRETDTIYF
TGTGCCAGCAGCTTATTTAGGGAAACGGACACCATATATTTT
>TRBV7-8|-|once|TRBJ1-5
CASSLARGRQPQHF
TGTGCCAGCAGCTTAGCGCGGGGGAGGCAGCCCCAGCATTTT
>TRBV6-1|-|-|TRBJ1-2
CASVRTAFQSGYTF
TGTGCCAGCGTGCGTACAGCCTTTCAATCTGGCTACACCTTC
>TRBV6-6|-|-|TRBJ2-3
CASSGGVGAGPDTQYF
TGTGCCAGCAGCGGCGGGGTGGGGGCGGGCCCAGATACGCAGTATTTT
>TRBV5-4|-|-|TRBJ2-1
CASRSWGAVNEQFF
TGTGCCAGCCGCTCGTGGGGCGCGGTTAATGAGCAGTTCTTC
>TRBV9|-|once|TRBJ1-1
CASSVGTLNTEAFF
TGTGCCAGCAGCGTAGGGACACTGAACACTGAAGCTTTCTTT
>TRBV30|-|once|TRBJ2-1
CAWSLAGPNEQFF
TGTGCCTGGAGTTTGGCAGGCCCGAATGAGCAGTTCTTC
>TRBV7-3|-|-|TRBJ1-4
CASSLTENEKLFF
TGTGCCAGCAGCTTAACTGAAAATGAAAAACTGTTTTTT
>TRBV6-1|-|-|TRBJ2-2
CASPEGGGWDGELFF
TGTGCCAGTCCAGAGGGGGGTGGATGGGACGGGGAGCTGTTTTTT
>TRBV6-5|-|-|TRBJ1-4
CASSYTTGENEKLFF
TGTGCCAGCAGTTACACGACAGGCGAAAATGAAAAACTGTTTTTT
>TRBV13|TRBD1|once|TRBJ2-3
CASSSRGSTDTQYF
TGTGCCAGCAGCTCCAGGGGGAGCACAGATACGCAGTATTTT
>TRBV4-1|-|-|TRBJ2-7
CASSRHGDGTYEQYF
TGCGCCAGCAGCCGCCATGGGGACGGTACCTACGAGCAGTACTTC
>TRBV4-2|TRBD2|-|TRBJ2-1
CASSQDQGTSGGSYNEQFF
TGTGCCAGCAGCCAAGATCAGGGAACTAGCGGGGGCTCCTACAATGAGCAGTTCTTC
>TRBV5-6|-|-|TRBJ1-1
CASSGGGTAFF
TGTGCCAGCAGCGGAGGGGGGACGGCTTTCTTT
>TRBV7-2|-|-|TRBJ2-3
CASSLDTDTQYF
TGTGCCAGCAGCTTGGACACAGATACGCAGTATTTT
>TRBV5-1|-|-|TRBJ2-2
CASSLFAAQGGELFF
TGCGCCAGCAGCTTGTTTGCGGCCCAGGGCGGGGAGCTGTTTTTT
>TRBV5-4|-|few|TRBJ1-4
CASSLEGRGGEKLFF
TGTGCCAGCAGCTTGGAGGGCAGAGGCGGTGAAAAACTGTTTTTT
>TRBV5-1|TRBD2|-|TRBJ2-1
CASSFPKIRLAGATSSYNEQFF
TGCGCCAGCAGCTTCCCTAAAATACGACTAGCGGGGGCGACTAGCTCCTACAATGAGCAGTTCTTC
>TRBV7-9|-|-|TRBJ1-6
CASSLTTGYNSPLHF
TGTGCCAGCAGCCTCACGACAGGTTATAATTCACCCCTCCACTTT
>TRBV15|-|-|TRBJ1-1
CATSRDLTEAFF
TGTGCCACCAGCAGAGATCTGACTGAAGCTTTCTTT
>TRBV5-6|-|-|TRBJ1-3
CASSFYLPGQIGNTIYF
TGTGCCAGCAGCTTCTATCTCCCAGGGCAGATTGGAAACACCATATATTTT
>TRBV29-1|TRBD2|medium-sized|TRBJ2-2
CSVAGTSGGVELFF
TGCAGCGTTGCCGGGACTAGCGGGGGGGTTGAGCTGTTTTTT
>TRBV7-6|-|-|TRBJ2-5
CASSTQQGMETQYF
TGTGCCAGCAGCACCCAACAGGGAATGGAGACCCAGTACTTC
>TRBV5-1|-|-|TRBJ2-5
CASRQGGEETQYF
TGCGCCAGCAGACAGGGTGGAGAAGAGACCCAGTACTTC
>TRBV6-5|TRBD1|-|TRBJ1-6
CASRTRQGNSPLHF
TGTGCCAGCAGAACTCGACAGGGCAATTCACCCCTCCACTTT
>TRBV5-6|TRBD2|-|TRBJ2-5
CASSYGGARAETQYF
TGTGCCAGCAGCTACGGGGGGGCTAGGGCGGAGACCCAGTACTTC
>TRBV7-7|-|-|TRBJ2-1
CASSFSLSDEQFF
TGTGCTAGCAGCTTCAGCCTGAGCGATGAGCAGTTCTTC
>TRBV11-2|-|few|TRBJ1-1
CASSLENTGRGTEAFF
TGTGCCAGCAGCTTAGAGAATACAGGGCGAGGCACTGAAGCTTTCTTT
>TRBV15|-|once|TRBJ1-5
CATSRSRGTQPQHF
TGTGCCACCAGCAGATCCCGGGGGACTCAGCCCCAGCATTTT
>TRBV5-1|TRBD2|-|TRBJ2-1
CASSLEEREYNEQFF
TGCGCCAGCAGCTTGGAAGAGCGGGAGTACAATGAGCAGTTCTTC
>TRBV5-1|TRBD1|-|TRBJ2-7
CASSLSGQGYEQYF
TGCGCCAGCAGCTTGTCGGGACAGGGGTACGAGCAGTACTTC
>TRBV5-1|-|-|TRBJ1-6
CASSNRDVIPNSPLHF
TGCGCCAGCAGCAACCGGGACGTCATCCCCAATTCACCCCTCCACTTT
>TRBV14|-|few|TRBJ2-1
CASSPSLRGEQFF
TGTGCCAGCAGCCCTAGTCTACGGGGCGAGCAGTTCTTC
>TRBV30|-|-|TRBJ1-1
CAWARGLGNTEAFF
TGTGCCTGGGCGCGTGGATTGGGGAACACTGAAGCTTTCTTT
>TRBV7-8|-|once|TRBJ1-1
CASSAGSTEAFF
TGTGCCAGCAGCGCCGGTTCCACTGAAGCTTTCTTT
>TRBV5-6|TRBD1|-|TRBJ1-4
CASSLGQPTNEKLFF
TGTGCCAGCAGCCTGGGACAGCCTACTAATGAAAAACTGTTTTTT
>TRBV5-6|-|-|TRBJ1-5
CASSLTGRSNQPQHF
TGTGCCAGCAGCTTGACCGGGCGAAGCAATCAGCCCCAGCATTTT
>TRBV4-1|-|-|TRBJ2-7
CASSQAATGQREQYF
TGTGCCAGCAGCCAGGCCGCGACAGGACAACGCGAGCAGTACTTC
>TRBV10-3|-|-|TRBJ2-2
CAIRDMNTGELFF
TGTGCCATCCGGGACATGAACACCGGGGAGCTGTTTTTT